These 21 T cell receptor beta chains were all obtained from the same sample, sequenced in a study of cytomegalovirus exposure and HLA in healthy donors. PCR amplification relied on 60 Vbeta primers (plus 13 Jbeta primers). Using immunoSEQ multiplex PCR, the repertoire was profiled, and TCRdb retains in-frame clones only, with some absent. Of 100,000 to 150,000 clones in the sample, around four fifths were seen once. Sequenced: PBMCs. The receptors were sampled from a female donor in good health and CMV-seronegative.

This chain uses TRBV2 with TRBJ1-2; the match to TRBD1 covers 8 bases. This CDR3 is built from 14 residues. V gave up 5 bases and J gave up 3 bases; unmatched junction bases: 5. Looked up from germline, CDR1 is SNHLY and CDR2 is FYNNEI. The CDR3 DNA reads TGTGCCAGCAGTTACGACAGGGGCCACTATGGCTACACCTTC. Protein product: CASSYDRGHYGYTF.

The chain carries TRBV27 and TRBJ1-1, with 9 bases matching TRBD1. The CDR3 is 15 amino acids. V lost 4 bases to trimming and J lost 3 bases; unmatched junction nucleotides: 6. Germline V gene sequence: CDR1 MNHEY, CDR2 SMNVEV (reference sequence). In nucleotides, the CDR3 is TGTGCCAGCAGTTCACAGGGGGCAGGGGACACTGAAGCTTTCTTT. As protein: CASSSQGAGDTEAFF.

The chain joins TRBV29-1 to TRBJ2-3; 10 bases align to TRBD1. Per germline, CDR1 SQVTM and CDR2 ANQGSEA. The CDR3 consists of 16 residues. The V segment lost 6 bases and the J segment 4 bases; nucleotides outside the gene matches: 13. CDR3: CSVGASGTGEADTQYF. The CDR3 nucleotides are TGCAGCGTAGGGGCTTCCGGGACAGGGGAGGCAGATACGCAGTATTTT.

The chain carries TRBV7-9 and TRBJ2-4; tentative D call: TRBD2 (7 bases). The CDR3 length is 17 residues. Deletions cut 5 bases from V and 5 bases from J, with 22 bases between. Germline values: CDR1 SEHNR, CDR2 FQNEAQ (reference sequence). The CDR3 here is CASSPPGAREQENIQYF. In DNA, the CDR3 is TGTGCCAGCAGCCCCCCGGGGGCGCGGGAGCAGGAAAACATTCAGTACTTC.

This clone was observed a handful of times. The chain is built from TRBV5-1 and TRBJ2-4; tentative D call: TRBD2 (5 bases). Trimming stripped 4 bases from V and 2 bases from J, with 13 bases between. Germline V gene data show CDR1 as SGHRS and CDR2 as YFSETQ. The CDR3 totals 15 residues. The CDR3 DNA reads TGCGCCAGCAGCGCTCGGGAAGGTTCCAAAAACATTCAGTACTTC. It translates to CASSAREGSKNIQYF.

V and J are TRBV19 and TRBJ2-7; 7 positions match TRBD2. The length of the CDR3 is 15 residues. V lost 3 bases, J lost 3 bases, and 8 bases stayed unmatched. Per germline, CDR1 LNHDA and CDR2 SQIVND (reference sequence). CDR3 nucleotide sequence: TGTGCCAGTAGTATCGGGCAGGGACTAATCTACGAGCAGTACTTC. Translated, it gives CASSIGQGLIYEQYF.

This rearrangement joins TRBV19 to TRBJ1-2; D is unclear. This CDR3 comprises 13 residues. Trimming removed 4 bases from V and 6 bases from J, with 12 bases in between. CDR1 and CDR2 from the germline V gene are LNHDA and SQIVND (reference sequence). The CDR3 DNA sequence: TGTGCCAGTAGTAAACTGCAAGGAGATGGCTACACCTTC. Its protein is CASSKLQGDGYTF.

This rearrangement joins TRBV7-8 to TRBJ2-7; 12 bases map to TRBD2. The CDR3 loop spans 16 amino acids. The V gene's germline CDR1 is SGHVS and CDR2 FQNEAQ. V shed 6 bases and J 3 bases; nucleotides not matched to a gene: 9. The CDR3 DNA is TGTGCCAGCAGACCAAAAGCGACTAGCGGGAGCTACGAGCAGTACTTC. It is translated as CASRPKATSGSYEQYF.

CDR3 residues: CASSFVGAEQGAEQPQHF. CDR3 in DNA: TGCGCCAGCAGCTTTGTGGGGGCGGAGCAGGGGGCCGAGCAGCCCCAGCATTTT. The chain carries TRBV5-1 and TRBJ1-5; 8 bases align to TRBD1. The junction had 17 bases not matched to a gene; V was cut back by 2 bases and J by 7 bases. CDR3 length equals 18 residues. Germline V gene data show CDR1 as SGHRS and CDR2 as YFSETQ.

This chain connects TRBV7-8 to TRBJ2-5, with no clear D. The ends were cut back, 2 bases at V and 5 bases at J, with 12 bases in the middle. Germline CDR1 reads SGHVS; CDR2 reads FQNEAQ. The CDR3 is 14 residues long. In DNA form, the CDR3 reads TGTGCCAGCAGCTTAAATGAGGTGCAGGAGACCCAGTACTTC. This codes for CASSLNEVQETQYF.

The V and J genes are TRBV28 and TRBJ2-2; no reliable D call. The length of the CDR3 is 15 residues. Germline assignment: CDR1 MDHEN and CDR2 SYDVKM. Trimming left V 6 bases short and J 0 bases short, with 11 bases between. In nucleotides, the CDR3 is TGTGCCAGCAGCACCCCCGGAGCGAACACCGGGGAGCTGTTTTTT. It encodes CASSTPGANTGELFF.

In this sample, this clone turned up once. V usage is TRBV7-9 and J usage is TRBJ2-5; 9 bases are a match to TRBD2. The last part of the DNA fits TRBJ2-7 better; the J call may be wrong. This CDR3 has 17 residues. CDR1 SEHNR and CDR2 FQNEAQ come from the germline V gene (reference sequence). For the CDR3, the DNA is TGTGCCAGCAGCCTCCCCTTAGGGCGGGAGGGAACCTACGAGCAGTACTTC. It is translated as CASSLPLGREGTYEQYF.

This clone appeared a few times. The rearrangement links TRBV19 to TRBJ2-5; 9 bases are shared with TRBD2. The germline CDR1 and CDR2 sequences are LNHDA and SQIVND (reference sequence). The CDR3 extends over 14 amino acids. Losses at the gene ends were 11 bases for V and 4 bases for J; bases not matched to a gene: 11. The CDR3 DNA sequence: TGTGCCTGCCGAGGACTAGCGTTAGGAGAGACCCAGTACTTC. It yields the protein CACRGLALGETQYF.

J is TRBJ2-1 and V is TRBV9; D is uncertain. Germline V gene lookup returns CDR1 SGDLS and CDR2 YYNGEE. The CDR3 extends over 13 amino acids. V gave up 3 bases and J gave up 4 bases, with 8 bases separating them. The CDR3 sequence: CASSADIYNEQFF. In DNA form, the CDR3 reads TGTGCCAGCAGCGCAGACATTTACAATGAGCAGTTCTTC.

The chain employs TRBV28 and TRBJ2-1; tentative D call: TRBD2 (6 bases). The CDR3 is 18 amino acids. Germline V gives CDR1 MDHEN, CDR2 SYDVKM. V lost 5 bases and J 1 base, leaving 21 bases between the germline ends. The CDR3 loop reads CASSPTGLEGRSYNEQFF. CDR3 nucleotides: TGTGCCAGCAGTCCGACGGGTCTGGAGGGCCGGTCCTACAATGAGCAGTTCTTC.

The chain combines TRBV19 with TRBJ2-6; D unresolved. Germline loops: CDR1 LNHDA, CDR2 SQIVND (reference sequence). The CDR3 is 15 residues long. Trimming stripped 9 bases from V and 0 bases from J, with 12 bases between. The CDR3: CARPDRHSGANVLTF. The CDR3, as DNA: TGTGCCAGACCAGATCGACACTCTGGGGCCAACGTCCTGACTTTC.

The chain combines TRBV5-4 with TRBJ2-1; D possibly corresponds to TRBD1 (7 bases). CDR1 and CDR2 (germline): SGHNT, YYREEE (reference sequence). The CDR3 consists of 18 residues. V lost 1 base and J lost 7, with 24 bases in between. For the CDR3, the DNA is TGTGCCAGCAGCTTGTCCAGGGGGGCCCTGGCTCCTGGGAATGAGCAGTTCTTC. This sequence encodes CASSLSRGALAPGNEQFF. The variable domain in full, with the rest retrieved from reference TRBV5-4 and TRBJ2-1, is ETGVTQSPTHLIKTRGQQVTLRCSSQSGHNTVSWYQQALGQGPQFIFQYYREEENGRGNFPPRFSGLQFPNYSSELNVNALELDDSALYLCASSLSRGALAPGNEQFFGPGTRLTVL.

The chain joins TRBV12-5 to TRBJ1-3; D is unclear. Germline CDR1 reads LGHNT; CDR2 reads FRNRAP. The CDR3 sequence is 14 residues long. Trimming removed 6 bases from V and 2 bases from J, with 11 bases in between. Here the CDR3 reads CASGPGGAGNTIYF. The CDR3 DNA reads TGTGCTAGTGGCCCTGGCGGTGCTGGAAACACCATATATTTT.

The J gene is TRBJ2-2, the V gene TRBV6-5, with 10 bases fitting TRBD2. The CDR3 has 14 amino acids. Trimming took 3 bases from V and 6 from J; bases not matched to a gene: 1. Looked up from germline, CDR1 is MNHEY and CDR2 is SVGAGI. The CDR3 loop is CASSYLAGAGELFF. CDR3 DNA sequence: TGTGCCAGCAGTTATCTAGCGGGAGCCGGGGAGCTGTTTTTT.

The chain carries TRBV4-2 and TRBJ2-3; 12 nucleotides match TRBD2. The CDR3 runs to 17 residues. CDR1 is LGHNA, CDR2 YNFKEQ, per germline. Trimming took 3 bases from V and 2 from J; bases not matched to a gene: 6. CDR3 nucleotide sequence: TGTGCCAGCAGCCAGAGTACTAGCGGGAGGACCACAGATACGCAGTATTTT. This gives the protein CASSQSTSGRTTDTQYF.

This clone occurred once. The CDR3 DNA reads as TGTGCCAGCAGCTTAGTAGAGGGAAAGAACACTGAAGCTTTCTTT. Its protein is CASSLVEGKNTEAFF. The rearrangement joins TRBV7-8 to TRBJ1-1; D is unresolved. V was trimmed by 1 base and J by 1 base, leaving 10 bases between them. This CDR3 contains 15 residues. CDR1 is SGHVS, CDR2 FQNEAQ, per germline.